The TCR beta chain under discussion was sequenced for a study of blood T cell repertoires in COVID-19. Germline V CDR1 and CDR2: SEHNR, FQNEAQ (reference sequence). The CDR3 covers 14 residues. Trimming took off 5 bases at V and 4 bases at J, with 12 bases between the two ends. The assay was immunoSEQ multiplex PCR, and TCRdb's table has in-frame clones only and misses some. The sample carries about 370,000 clones, about 90% recorded once. The source of this sequence is a woman between 25 and 40 years old with COVID-19, enrolled during active disease. The chain has TRBV7-9 and TRBJ2-4; maybe TRBD2 (5 bases). The specimen sequenced was peripheral blood. The CDR3 DNA is TGTGCCAGCAGCCCCTCCCGGGAAAAAAACATTCAGTACTTC. This translates into CASSPSREKNIQYF.